Reported below is one T cell receptor beta chain. These data belong to a study of identical twins. TCRdb itself ran the 5' RACE reads through MiXCR, one entry per CDR3 protein. The table has 600,000 to 850,000 distinct CDR3 sequences, around a sixth seen once; the top ten hold less than 15%. With 4 bases clipped from V and 3 bases from J, the junction kept 10 bases outside the gene matches. The V gene's germline CDR1 is SGDLS and CDR2 YYNGEE. This CDR3 comprises 16 residues. The data also belong to a second study, concerning T cells expressing NK-cell markers.

This TCR came from a woman under 30 in good health. The material sequenced was PBMCs. The V and J genes are TRBV9 and TRBJ1-2, with TRBD1 identical over 9 bases. CDR3 sequence: CASSHGKDRGDYGYTF. The CDR3 DNA reads as TGTGCCAGCAGCCACGGCAAGGACAGGGGTGACTATGGCTACACCTTC.